The source of this TCR beta chain is a study of OX40 agonist ivuxolimab in advanced cancers. Across the study: Patients got intravenous ivuxolimab at 0.01 to 10 mg/kg every 2 weeks. Among those treated, three patients had partial responses, one with hepatocellular carcinoma and two with cutaneous melanoma. Points from the study as a whole: It was not determined which antigens were specifically recognized by the peripheral T cells that had undergone clonal expansion. Averaging showed that CD8+ T cells had more expanded clones than CD4+ did.

CDR1 is MNHNS and CDR2 is SASEGT in the germline V gene. CDR3 size: 15 residues. V lost 3 bases and J lost 2; bases outside the gene matches: 6. Using immunoSEQ multiplex PCR, the repertoire was profiled, and TCRdb retains in-frame clones only, with some absent. The repertoire holds under 55,000 clones, with about 89% as singletons. Regarding this clone: What it binds is unknown.

This sequence originates from an adult with an advanced solid tumor such as melanoma, head and neck, liver or kidney cancer. The sample here was CD4+ or CD8+ T cells sorted from blood, taken in a trial of the OX40 agonist ivuxolimab. This chain connects TRBV6-1 to TRBJ1-2; the match to TRBD1 covers 7 bases. The CDR3 DNA reads TGTGCCAGCAGTGAGATTAAGACAGGGAACTATGGCTACACCTTC. Translating it yields CASSEIKTGNYGYTF.